Presented here are 25 T cell receptor beta chains from one specimen sequenced in a study of T cell repertoires in cytomegalovirus infection. TCRdb reprocessed the reads with MiXCR, giving one entry per CDR3 protein. The profile shows over 150,000 distinct CDR3 sequences, about 18% of them singletons. The specimen sequenced was CD8+ T cells from PBMCs. These receptors all come from a human donor in good health (CMV status not recorded). Some clones in this sample may be carry-over from other donors' samples.

To note about this clonotype: The conserved phenylalanine or tryptophan normally closing the CDR3 is absent here, so this likely arose from a read error. The gene calls are TRBV28 and TRBJ1-1; the D is unclear. CDR1 MDHEN and CDR2 SYDVKM come from the germline V gene. V gave up 3 bases and J gave up 0 bases, with 8 bases separating them. CDR3 length equals 14 residues. CDR3 region: CASSFNRLNTEAFL. In DNA form, the CDR3 reads TGTGCCAGCAGTTTCAACAGATTGAACACTGAAGCTTTCTTA.

The V gene is TRBV7-2, the J gene TRBJ1-2; no clear D. With 5 bases removed from V and 11 bases from J, the gap between germline ends came to 18 bases. The germline CDR1 and CDR2 sequences are SGHTA and FQGNSA. The CDR3 has 13 amino acids. The CDR3 DNA is TGTGCCAGCAGCCCCCTGGACCTCGGGAAGTACACCTTC. This translates into CASSPLDLGKYTF.

In its sample, this clonotype was seen a few times. The genes are TRBV6-2 or TRBV6-3 and TRBJ1-5; no clear D gene. The germline V gene encodes CDR1 MNHEY and CDR2 SVGEGT. The V end lost 0 bases, the J end lost 7 bases, and 10 bases lay between the germline ends. The CDR3 consists of 14 residues. The CDR3 nucleotides read TGTGCCAGCAGTTACTCCGTTAGGGAACAGCCCCAGCATTTT. Translating gives CASSYSVREQPQHF.

The J gene is TRBJ2-7, the V gene TRBV28; 12 bases are shared with TRBD2. Germline values: CDR1 MDHEN, CDR2 SYDVKM. The J segment lost 0 bases and the V segment lost 6 bases, leaving 15 bases of the junction unmatched. The CDR3 totals 19 residues. The DNA for the CDR3 is TGTGCCAGCAGCCCCACACCGGGACTAGCGGGCTCCATCTCCTACGAGCAGTACTTC. It is translated as CASSPTPGLAGSISYEQYF.

Ten or more counts support this clonotype. The chain is built from TRBV7-2 and TRBJ2-1; 9 bases map to TRBD2. The CDR3 covers 15 residues. J was trimmed by 4 bases and V by 3 bases; bases with no gene match: 4. Per germline, CDR1 SGHTA and CDR2 FQGNSA. The CDR3 DNA reads as TGTGCCAGCAGCTTTATAGCGGGGGCATACAATGAGCAGTTCTTC. It codes for CASSFIAGAYNEQFF.

The rearrangement links TRBV10-3 to TRBJ2-7; D remains ambiguous. The germline CDR1 and CDR2 sequences are ENHRY and SYGVKD. Trimming removed 3 bases from V and 2 bases from J, with 5 bases in between. The CDR3 covers 12 residues. Here the CDR3 reads CAISETPYEQYF. The CDR3 DNA reads as TGTGCCATCAGTGAAACGCCCTACGAGCAGTACTTC.

V is TRBV2 and J is TRBJ2-1; no clear D. The V end was cut by 4 bases, the J end by 8 bases, with 15 bases between. Germline values: CDR1 SNHLY, CDR2 FYNNEI. This CDR3 spans 14 amino acids. The CDR3 region has the DNA TGTGCCAGCAGTGCGGTCGAAAGAGTCGATGAGCAGTTCTTC. Translation gives CASSAVERVDEQFF.

The chain combines TRBV11-2 with TRBJ2-4, with TRBD1 matching over 8 bases. Trimming removed 8 bases from V and 8 bases from J; junction bases left unmatched: 11. CDR1 and CDR2 (germline): SGHAT, FQNNGV. CDR3 length: 14 residues. The CDR3 DNA sequence: TGTGCCAGCGAGCAGGGGGCAGGATCGGACATTCAGTACTTC. Its protein is CASEQGAGSDIQYF.

The CDR3 DNA reads as TGTGCCTGGACCGGCGGGGTTGAGCAGTTCTTC. This sequence encodes CAWTGGVEQFF. This chain links TRBV30 with TRBJ2-1; D might be TRBD2 (6 bases). The CDR3 sequence is 11 residues long. CDR1 is GTSNPN, CDR2 SVGIG, per germline (reference sequence). V dropped 4 bases and J dropped 9 bases, with 10 bases sitting between them. Based on the CDR3 plus reference TRBV30 and TRBJ2-1, the full variable domain is SQTIHQWPATLVQPVGSPLSLECTVEGTSNPNLYWYRQAAGRGLQLLFYSVGIGQISSEVPQNLSASRPQDRQFILSSKKLLLSDSGFYLCAWTGGVEQFFGPGTRLTVL.

CDR3 nucleotides: TGTGCCAGCAGCGCCGCAGGCTACTATGGCTACACCTTC. Encoded protein: CASSAAGYYGYTF. The chain links TRBV7-9 to TRBJ1-2; D ambiguous. Trimming took 5 bases from V and 3 from J, leaving 10 bases between them. This CDR3 contains 13 residues. In germline, CDR1 is SEHNR, CDR2 FQNEAQ (reference sequence).

This clonotype was observed a handful of times. The chain carries TRBV7-9 and TRBJ2-1, with 8 bases aligning to TRBD1. There are 15 residues in the CDR3. Germline V gene lookup returns CDR1 SEHNR and CDR2 FQNEAQ (reference sequence). V was pared by 5 bases and J by 8 bases, with 11 bases of the junction left unmatched. For the CDR3, the DNA is TGTGCCAGCAGCCCCTCCCAGGGGGCTGGTCATGAGCAGTTCTTC. It yields the protein CASSPSQGAGHEQFF.

This clonotype was seen only a few times. The gene calls are TRBV20-1 and TRBJ2-5; unclear D gene. The CDR3 is made up of 14 amino acids. The V gene's germline CDR1 is DFQATT and CDR2 SNEGSKA (reference sequence). The germline V and J ends were trimmed by 2 bases and 2 bases, with 12 bases remaining between them. The CDR3 DNA follows: TGCAGTGCTAGAAAGGCGGACGTGCAAGAGACCCAGTACTTC. Amino acid sequence: CSARKADVQETQYF.

This clonotype was picked up a small number of times. V gene TRBV4-3 combines with J gene TRBJ2-7; weak D call: TRBD1 (5 bases). Germline CDR1 reads LGHNA; CDR2 reads YSLEER. The V end lost 1 base, the J end lost 0 bases, and 10 bases lay between the germline ends. The CDR3 covers 15 residues. The CDR3 is CASSQGTSSSYEQYF. The CDR3 nucleotides read TGCGCCAGCAGCCAAGGGACATCAAGCTCCTACGAGCAGTACTTC.

The table lists this clonotype with many counts. The gene calls are TRBV6-4 and TRBJ1-1, with 9 bases identical to TRBD1. The V and J ends lost 0 bases and 7 bases, in that order; junction bases with no gene match: 6. CDR1 and CDR2 (germline): MRHNA, SNTAGT. The CDR3 is made up of 15 amino acids. The DNA for the CDR3 is TGTGCCAGCAGTGACTCAGACACAGGGGGCCGTGAAGCTTTCTTT. This encodes CASSDSDTGGREAFF.

This clonotype was recorded a few times. The gene calls are TRBV11-2 and TRBJ2-7; D is undetermined. The germline V gene has CDR1 SGHAT and CDR2 FQNNGV. This CDR3 contains 13 residues. Trimming stripped 1 base from V and 5 bases from J, with 9 bases between. The CDR3 is CASSLAYPDEQYF. The CDR3 DNA reads as TGTGCCAGCAGCTTAGCTTATCCGGACGAGCAGTACTTC.

This clonotype was counted ten times or more. V usage is TRBV7-8 and J usage is TRBJ2-3, with 11 bases matching TRBD1. After removal of 6 bases from V and 5 bases from J, the junction contained 7 bases not matched to a gene. CDR3 length: 15 amino acids. The germline V gene encodes CDR1 SGHVS and CDR2 FQNEAQ. The DNA of the CDR3 is TGTGCCAGCAGACGGGACAGGGGGACTGGAGATACGCAGTATTTT. This codes for CASRRDRGTGDTQYF. The full variable domain, rest sourced from reference TRBV7-8 and TRBJ2-3, is GAGVSQSPRYKVAKRGQDVALRCDPISGHVSLFWYQQALGQGPEFLTYFQNEAQLDKSGLPSDRFFAERPEGSVSTLKIQRTQQEDSAVYLCASRRDRGTGDTQYFGPGTRLTVL.

This clonotype has just a few counts. This chain joins TRBV30 and TRBJ1-1, with D unresolved. The V gene lost 5 bases and the J gene lost 3 bases, with 13 bases spanning the gap. The germline V gene encodes CDR1 GTSNPN and CDR2 SVGIG (reference sequence). This CDR3 comprises 13 residues. Written as DNA, the CDR3 is TGTGCCTGGTGTTTCCTCGGGGACACTGAAGCTTTCTTT. As protein: CAWCFLGDTEAFF.

This CDR3 is CATLGASNQPQHF. CDR3 sequence (DNA): TGTGCCACCTTGGGAGCGAGCAATCAGCCCCAGCATTTT. The V call is TRBV6-2 or TRBV6-3, the J call TRBJ1-5; D unresolved. There are 13 residues in the CDR3. Germline values: CDR1 MNHEY, CDR2 SVGEGT. Trimming pared 10 bases from V and 1 base from J, leaving 11 bases between.

This clonotype was picked up a small number of times. This chain connects TRBV14 to TRBJ1-5; D perhaps matches TRBD1 (5 bases). CDR3 length: 13 amino acids. V was trimmed by 2 bases and J by 12 bases, leaving 14 bases between them. In germline, CDR1 is SGHDN, CDR2 FVKESK. The chain's CDR3 is CASSQSPGGIQHF. The CDR3 bases are TGTGCCAGCAGCCAATCCCCCGGGGGAATCCAGCATTTT.

This clonotype has just a few counts. The chain recombines TRBV14 with TRBJ2-7; no clear D gene. V lost 1 base and J lost 2, with 9 bases in between. CDR3 length: 14 residues. Germline values: CDR1 SGHDN, CDR2 FVKESK. CDR3 region: CASSQAGSPYEQYF. The CDR3 DNA reads as TGTGCCAGCAGCCAAGCAGGAAGCCCCTACGAGCAGTACTTC.

This clonotype was observed a handful of times. In nucleotides, the CDR3 is TGTGCCAGCAGCTTATTAGGCGCAGAGACCCAGTACTTC. It encodes CASSLLGAETQYF. V usage is TRBV11-2 and J usage is TRBJ2-5; D unresolved. Germline V lookup: CDR1 SGHAT, CDR2 FQNNGV. The CDR3 consists of 13 residues. V was clipped by 2 bases and J by 4 bases, with 8 bases between them.

There are many counts of this clonotype. The chain combines TRBV7-2 with TRBJ1-5; D remains unclear. The V end was cut by 6 bases, the J end by 3 bases, with 15 bases between. The CDR3 sequence is 15 residues long. Germline CDR1 and CDR2: SGHTA and FQGNSA. The CDR3 DNA reads TGTGCCAGCAGTCCTCGAACGGGGTTCAATCAGCCCCAGCATTTT. This codes for CASSPRTGFNQPQHF.

The rearrangement links TRBV6-2 or TRBV6-3 to TRBJ1-6; D remains unclear. The ends were cut back, 5 bases at V and 7 bases at J, with 9 bases in the middle. The germline V gene has CDR1 MNHEY and CDR2 SVGEGT. The CDR3 length is 13 residues. CDR3 nucleotide sequence: TGTGCCAGCAGTACGACGAGGAATTCACCCCTCCACTTT. Translation gives CASSTTRNSPLHF.

This clonotype came up a few times. The CDR3 DNA reads as TGTGCCAGCAGGGATCGACTAGCCCCGCAGGAGCAGTTCTTC. Translation gives CASRDRLAPQEQFF. This chain joins TRBV28 and TRBJ2-1, with 7 bases fitting TRBD2. Trimming cost V 6 bases and J 10 bases; bases outside gene matches: 12. Germline V lookup: CDR1 MDHEN, CDR2 SYDVKM. The CDR3 has 14 amino acids.

V gene TRBV7-9 combines with J gene TRBJ2-7; tentatively, D is TRBD1 (5 bases). Germline values: CDR1 SEHNR, CDR2 FQNEAQ (reference sequence). The V and J ends lost 0 bases and 2 bases respectively, with 17 bases between them. This CDR3 spans 17 amino acids. CDR3 nucleotides: TGTGCCAGCAGCTTAGCCTCGGCAGGGATGGGAACCTACGAGCAGTACTTC. Encoded protein: CASSLASAGMGTYEQYF.